What follows describes a single T cell receptor beta chain. Per the germline V gene, CDR1 is SGHNT and CDR2 is YYREEE (reference sequence). The CDR3 length is 14 residues. V was shortened by 4 bases and J by 2 bases, with 12 bases between the two germline ends. This sample is drawn from a study of blood T cell repertoires in COVID-19. Looking at the study overall: The samples span acute and convalescent COVID-19 from the United States, Italy and Spain. T cells, B-cell-depleted T cells, or PBMCs supplied cDNA or gDNA.

Original analysis: Reference gene primer amplification in the assay estimated nucleated cell counts. Here immunoSEQ multiplex PCR was the method, and the copy in TCRdb shows in-frame clones only, minus some. V and J calls and clone size are copied from that table; D and trimming were computed from the DNA. The sample has over 150,000 clones, roughly 94% seen once. While infection was still active, Seattle patients were enrolled and then followed longitudinally. This clonotype was sampled from a young man with COVID-19, enrolled during active disease. The chain has TRBV5-4 and TRBJ1-1; a possible D gene is TRBD1 (6 bases). Sequenced sample: peripheral blood. CDR3 in amino acids: CASSITGRNTEAFF. The CDR3 DNA sequence: TGTGCCAGCAGCATTACAGGGCGAAACACTGAAGCTTTCTTT.